There are many counts of the clone carrying this T cell receptor (beta chain). What it binds is not known. Trimming removed 3 bases from V and 6 bases from J, with 15 bases in between. Germline CDR1 reads MDHEN; CDR2 reads SYDVKM. CDR3 length: 14 residues. These data come from a study of T cells in Graves' hyperthyroidism and ophthalmopathy. Whole-study findings and limits: Ophthalmopathy and stable hyperthyroidism were separated by a 13 V-J model.

RNA transcripts gave rise to amplified TCR beta CDR3 regions. The study used the HTBI primer set for a first-round RT-PCR of the TCR CDR3. TCRdb re-derived calls from the multiplex PCR reads in MiXCR, one entry per CDR3 protein. The table lists under 650,000 distinct CDR3 sequences, roughly 15% of them singletons, with 3.5% to 4% in the top ten. The sequence was collected from a woman younger than 45 with Graves' hyperthyroidism. This chain uses TRBV28 with TRBJ2-7, with TRBD2 as a possible D gene (6 bases). The sequenced material came from blood. The CDR3 sequence: CASSFRLVSVEQYF. The CDR3 DNA sequence: TGTGCCAGCAGTTTCCGACTAGTTAGCGTCGAGCAGTACTTC.